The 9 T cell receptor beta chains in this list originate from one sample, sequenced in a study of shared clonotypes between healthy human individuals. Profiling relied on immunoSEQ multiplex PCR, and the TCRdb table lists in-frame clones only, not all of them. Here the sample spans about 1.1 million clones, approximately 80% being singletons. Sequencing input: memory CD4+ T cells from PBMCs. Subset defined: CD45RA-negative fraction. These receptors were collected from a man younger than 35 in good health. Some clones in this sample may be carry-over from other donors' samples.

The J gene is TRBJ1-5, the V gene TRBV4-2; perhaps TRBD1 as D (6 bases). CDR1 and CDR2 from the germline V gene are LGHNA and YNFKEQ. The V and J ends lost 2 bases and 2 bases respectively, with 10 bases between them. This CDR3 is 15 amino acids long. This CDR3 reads CASSQYRAGNQPQHF. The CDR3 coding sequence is TGTGCCAGCAGCCAATACAGGGCGGGCAATCAGCCCCAGCATTTT.

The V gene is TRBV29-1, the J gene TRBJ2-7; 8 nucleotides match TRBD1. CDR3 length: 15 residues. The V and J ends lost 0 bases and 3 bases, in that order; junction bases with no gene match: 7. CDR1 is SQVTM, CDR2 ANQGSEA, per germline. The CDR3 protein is CSVEDPRGQDYEQYF. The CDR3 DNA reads TGCAGCGTTGAAGATCCCAGGGGGCAAGACTACGAGCAGTACTTC.

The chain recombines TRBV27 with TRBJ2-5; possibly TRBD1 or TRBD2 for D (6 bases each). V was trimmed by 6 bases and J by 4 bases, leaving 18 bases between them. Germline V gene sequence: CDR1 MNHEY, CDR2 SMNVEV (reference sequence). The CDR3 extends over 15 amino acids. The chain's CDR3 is CASSPLEGGRETQYF. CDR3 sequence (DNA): TGTGCCAGCAGCCCTCTGGAGGGGGGCCGAGAGACCCAGTACTTC.

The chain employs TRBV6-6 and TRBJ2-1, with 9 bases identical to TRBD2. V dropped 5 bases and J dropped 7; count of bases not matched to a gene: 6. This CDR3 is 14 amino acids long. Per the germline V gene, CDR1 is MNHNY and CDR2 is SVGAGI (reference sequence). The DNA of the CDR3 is TGTGCCAGCAGTGGCGGACTAGCGAGAAATGAGCAGTTCTTC. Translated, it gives CASSGGLARNEQFF.

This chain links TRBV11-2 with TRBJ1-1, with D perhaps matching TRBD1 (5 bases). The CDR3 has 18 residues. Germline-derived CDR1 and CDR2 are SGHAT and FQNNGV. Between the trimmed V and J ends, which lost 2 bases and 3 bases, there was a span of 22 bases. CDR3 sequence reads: CASSLIRTGPLGDTEAFF. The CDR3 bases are TGTGCCAGCAGCTTAATTCGTACAGGTCCCTTGGGGGACACTGAAGCTTTCTTT.

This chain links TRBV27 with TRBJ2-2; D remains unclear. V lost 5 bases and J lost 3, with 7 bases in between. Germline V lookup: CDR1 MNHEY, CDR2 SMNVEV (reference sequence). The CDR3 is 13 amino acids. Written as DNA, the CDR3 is TGTGCCAGCAGTCTCGGACACACCGGGGAGCTGTTTTTT. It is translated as CASSLGHTGELFF.

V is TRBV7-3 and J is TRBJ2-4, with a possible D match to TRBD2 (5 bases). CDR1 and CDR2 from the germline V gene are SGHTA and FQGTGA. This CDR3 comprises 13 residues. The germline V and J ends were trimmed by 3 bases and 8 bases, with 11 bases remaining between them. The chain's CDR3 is CASSFRIGDIQYF. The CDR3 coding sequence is TGTGCCAGCAGCTTCAGGATCGGGGACATTCAGTACTTC.

The CDR3 reads CSAGQFYEQYF. The CDR3 nucleotides are TGCAGTGCTGGACAGTTCTACGAGCAGTACTTC. The chain carries TRBV20-1 and TRBJ2-7, with D tentatively TRBD1 (6 bases). The V gene lost 5 bases and the J gene lost 3 bases, with 8 bases spanning the gap. CDR3 length: 11 amino acids. Germline CDR1 is DFQATT and CDR2 is SNEGSKA (reference sequence).

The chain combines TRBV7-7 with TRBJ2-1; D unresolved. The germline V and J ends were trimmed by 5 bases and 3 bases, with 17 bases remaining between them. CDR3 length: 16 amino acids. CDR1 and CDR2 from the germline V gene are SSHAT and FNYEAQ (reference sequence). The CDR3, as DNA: TGTGCCAGCAGCCCACATTGGCGTTCAGACTACAATGAGCAGTTCTTC. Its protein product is CASSPHWRSDYNEQFF. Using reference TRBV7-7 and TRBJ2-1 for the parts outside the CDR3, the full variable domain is GAGVSQSPRYKVTKRGQDVTLRCDPISSHATLYWYQQALGQGPEFLTYFNYEAQPDKSGLPSDRFSAERPEGSISTLTIQRTEQRDSAMYRCASSPHWRSDYNEQFFGPGTRLTVL.